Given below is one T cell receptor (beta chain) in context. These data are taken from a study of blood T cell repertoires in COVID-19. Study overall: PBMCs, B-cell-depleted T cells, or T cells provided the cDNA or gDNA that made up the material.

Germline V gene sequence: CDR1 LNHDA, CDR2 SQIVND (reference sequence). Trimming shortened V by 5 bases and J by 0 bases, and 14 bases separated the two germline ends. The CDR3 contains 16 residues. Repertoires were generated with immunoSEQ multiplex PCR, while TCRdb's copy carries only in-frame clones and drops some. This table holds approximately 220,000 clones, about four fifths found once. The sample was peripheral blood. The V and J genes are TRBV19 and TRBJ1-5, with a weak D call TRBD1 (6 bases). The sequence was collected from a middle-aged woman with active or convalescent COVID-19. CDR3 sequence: CASSLRQAYSNQPQHF. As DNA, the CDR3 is TGTGCCAGTAGTTTAAGACAGGCTTATAGCAATCAGCCCCAGCATTTT.